A selection of T cell receptor beta chains follows, all from one sample in a study of cytomegalovirus exposure and HLA in healthy donors. Assay used: immunoSEQ multiplex PCR; TCRdb lists only in-frame clones, some missing. Among under 150,000 clones, roughly 80% were seen once, and the ten largest hold around 1.2%. Sample: PBMCs. The source is a man in his fifties or sixties in good health and CMV-seronegative. CDR3s include the opening cysteine and the closing phenylalanine or tryptophan. D genes are given only for firm matches. Part of the rows lack a size; the others show once, few, many or a class for expanded clones.

v_gene	d_gene	j_gene	abundance	CDR3nt	CDR3aa
TRBV4-3	TRBD1	TRBJ2-7	-	TGCGCCAGCAGCCAGGCCAGGGGGCGCTACGAGCAGTACTTC	CASSQARGRYEQYF
TRBV6-6	-	TRBJ1-2	-	TGTGCCAGCACTCTACAGAGGGGGTCCTATGGCTACACCTTC	CASTLQRGSYGYTF
TRBV27	TRBD1	TRBJ1-1	-	TGTGCCAGCAGTACTTTGGGTCGGACAGGAAAGAACACTGAAGCTTTCTTT	CASSTLGRTGKNTEAFF
TRBV7-9	-	TRBJ1-1	-	TGTGCCAGCAGCTCCCAGGGGCAGGGCACTGAAGCTTTCTTT	CASSSQGQGTEAFF
TRBV6-1	-	TRBJ1-2	-	TGTGCCAGCAGTGAGCCTACAGCGGGTGGCTACACCTTC	CASSEPTAGGYTF
TRBV5-1	TRBD1	TRBJ1-3	medium-sized	TGCGCCAGCAGCGGACTGACAGGGAATGGAAACACCATATATTTT	CASSGLTGNGNTIYF
TRBV5-4	-	TRBJ1-2	-	TGTGCCAGCAGCTCAATGACAGACTATGGCTACACCTTC	CASSSMTDYGYTF
TRBV11-3	-	TRBJ2-1	-	TGTGCCAGCAGCCCAGGGGAGAATGAGCAGTTCTTC	CASSPGENEQFF
TRBV7-2	TRBD2	TRBJ2-5	-	TGTGCCAGCAGCTCGAACAGCGGGAATATACAAGAGACCCAGTACTTC	CASSSNSGNIQETQYF
TRBV11-2	-	TRBJ2-5	-	TGTGCCAGCAGCCGGGACACAGGGACCCAGTACTTC	CASSRDTGTQYF
TRBV7-6	-	TRBJ2-3	once	TGTGCCAGCAGCTTAAATCCTGGGCTGACGCCAGATACGCAGTATTTT	CASSLNPGLTPDTQYF
TRBV28	-	TRBJ2-1	-	TGTGCCAGCAGCGGCGACTCGGATGAGCAGTTCTTC	CASSGDSDEQFF
TRBV6-1	TRBD2	TRBJ2-7	once	TGTGCCAGCCTTTCTAGCGGGAGGGCCTACGAGCAGTACTTC	CASLSSGRAYEQYF
TRBV5-4	-	TRBJ2-3	once	TGTGCCAGCAGCTCCGACCTCAGGGCTACCACAGATACGCAGTATTTT	CASSSDLRATTDTQYF
TRBV5-1	TRBD2	TRBJ2-7	medium-sized	TGCGCCAGCAGCCCTACTAGCGGGAGGTCGTACGAGCAGTACTTC	CASSPTSGRSYEQYF
TRBV29-1	-	TRBJ2-2	few	TGCAGCGTTAAGACAGGGAACACCGGGGAGCTGTTTTTT	CSVKTGNTGELFF
TRBV29-1	TRBD2	TRBJ2-1	once	TGCAGCTTAGGGACTAGCGATTACAATGAGCAGTTCTTC	CSLGTSDYNEQFF
TRBV9	-	TRBJ2-3	few	TGTGCCAGCAGCGTCCTTGGACAGTTGGATACGCAGTATTTT	CASSVLGQLDTQYF
TRBV7-2	-	TRBJ2-7	once	TGTGCCAGCAGCTTATTTGGTGCGGGTTTTAGCTACGGGCAGTACTTC	CASSLFGAGFSYGQYF
TRBV7-9	TRBD2	TRBJ2-3	-	TGTGCCAGCAGCTTCAGCGGGAGGGAGGATACGCAGTATTTT	CASSFSGREDTQYF
TRBV25-1	TRBD1	TRBJ2-2	few	TGTGCCAGCAGCTTACAGGGGGGCACCGGGGAGCTGTTTTTT	CASSLQGGTGELFF
TRBV2	TRBD1	TRBJ1-1	-	TGTGCCAGCAGTTCCGGGACAGGGGAATTAGCTTTCTTT	CASSSGTGELAFF
TRBV10-3	-	TRBJ2-7	once	TGTGCCATCAGAAGCGTAGCCTACGAGCAGTACTTC	CAIRSVAYEQYF
TRBV14	-	TRBJ1-1	-	TGTGCCAGCAGCTCGGGACAGAACACTGAAGCTTTCTTT	CASSSGQNTEAFF
TRBV18	TRBD2	TRBJ2-7	-	TGTGCCAGCTCCCCTTCCCTAGCGGGAGGCTCCTACGAGCAGTACTTC	CASSPSLAGGSYEQYF
TRBV2	-	TRBJ1-2	-	TGTGCCAGCAGCGGAAAAGAGCGGAGCTATGGCTACACCTTC	CASSGKERSYGYTF
TRBV30	TRBD1	TRBJ2-7	-	TGTGCCTGGAGTCAAAGGACAGGGACGAGCTCCTACGAGCAGTACTTC	CAWSQRTGTSSYEQYF
TRBV9	TRBD2	TRBJ2-7	-	TGTGCCAGCAGCGTAGGGGAGGCGGGAGGGCCCGGCGAGCAGTACTTC	CASSVGEAGGPGEQYF
TRBV13	-	TRBJ2-7	-	TGTGCCAGCAGATGGCGAGGCCAAGGCACCTACGAGCAGTACTTC	CASRWRGQGTYEQYF
TRBV11-2	-	TRBJ2-3	-	TGTGCCAGCAGCTTGGGCTCCGAAGATACGCAGTATTTT	CASSLGSEDTQYF
TRBV7-8	TRBD1	TRBJ1-3	-	TGTGCCAGCAGCTTAAAGGGGGCCGGCTCTGGAAACACCATATATTTT	CASSLKGAGSGNTIYF
TRBV28	TRBD2	TRBJ2-7	-	TGTGCCAGCAGGGAGACTAGCGGGAGGAATAGAGAGCAGTACTTC	CASRETSGRNREQYF
TRBV19	-	TRBJ2-7	few	TGTGCCAGTAGTCGGGGCTACGAGCAGTACTTC	CASSRGYEQYF
TRBV6-6	TRBD1	TRBJ2-7	-	TGTGCCAGCAGTTACTCAGTCAGGGGGTGGTACGAGCAGTACTTC	CASSYSVRGWYEQYF
TRBV5-1	TRBD1	TRBJ2-4	-	TGCGCCAGCAGCTTATCCACGGGACAGGGAAAAAACATTCAGTACTTC	CASSLSTGQGKNIQYF
TRBV27	-	TRBJ2-3	once	TGTGCCAGCACCCTAAAGGGGCAGAAGGGATACGACACAGATACGCAGTATTTT	CASTLKGQKGYDTDTQYF
TRBV19	-	TRBJ2-5	-	TGTGCCAGTAGTGGAAGAGGGGTAAGGGGGCAAGAGACCCAGTACTTC	CASSGRGVRGQETQYF
TRBV30	-	TRBJ1-1	-	TGTGCCTGGACAGGGAAGGTCGAAGCTTTCTTT	CAWTGKVEAFF